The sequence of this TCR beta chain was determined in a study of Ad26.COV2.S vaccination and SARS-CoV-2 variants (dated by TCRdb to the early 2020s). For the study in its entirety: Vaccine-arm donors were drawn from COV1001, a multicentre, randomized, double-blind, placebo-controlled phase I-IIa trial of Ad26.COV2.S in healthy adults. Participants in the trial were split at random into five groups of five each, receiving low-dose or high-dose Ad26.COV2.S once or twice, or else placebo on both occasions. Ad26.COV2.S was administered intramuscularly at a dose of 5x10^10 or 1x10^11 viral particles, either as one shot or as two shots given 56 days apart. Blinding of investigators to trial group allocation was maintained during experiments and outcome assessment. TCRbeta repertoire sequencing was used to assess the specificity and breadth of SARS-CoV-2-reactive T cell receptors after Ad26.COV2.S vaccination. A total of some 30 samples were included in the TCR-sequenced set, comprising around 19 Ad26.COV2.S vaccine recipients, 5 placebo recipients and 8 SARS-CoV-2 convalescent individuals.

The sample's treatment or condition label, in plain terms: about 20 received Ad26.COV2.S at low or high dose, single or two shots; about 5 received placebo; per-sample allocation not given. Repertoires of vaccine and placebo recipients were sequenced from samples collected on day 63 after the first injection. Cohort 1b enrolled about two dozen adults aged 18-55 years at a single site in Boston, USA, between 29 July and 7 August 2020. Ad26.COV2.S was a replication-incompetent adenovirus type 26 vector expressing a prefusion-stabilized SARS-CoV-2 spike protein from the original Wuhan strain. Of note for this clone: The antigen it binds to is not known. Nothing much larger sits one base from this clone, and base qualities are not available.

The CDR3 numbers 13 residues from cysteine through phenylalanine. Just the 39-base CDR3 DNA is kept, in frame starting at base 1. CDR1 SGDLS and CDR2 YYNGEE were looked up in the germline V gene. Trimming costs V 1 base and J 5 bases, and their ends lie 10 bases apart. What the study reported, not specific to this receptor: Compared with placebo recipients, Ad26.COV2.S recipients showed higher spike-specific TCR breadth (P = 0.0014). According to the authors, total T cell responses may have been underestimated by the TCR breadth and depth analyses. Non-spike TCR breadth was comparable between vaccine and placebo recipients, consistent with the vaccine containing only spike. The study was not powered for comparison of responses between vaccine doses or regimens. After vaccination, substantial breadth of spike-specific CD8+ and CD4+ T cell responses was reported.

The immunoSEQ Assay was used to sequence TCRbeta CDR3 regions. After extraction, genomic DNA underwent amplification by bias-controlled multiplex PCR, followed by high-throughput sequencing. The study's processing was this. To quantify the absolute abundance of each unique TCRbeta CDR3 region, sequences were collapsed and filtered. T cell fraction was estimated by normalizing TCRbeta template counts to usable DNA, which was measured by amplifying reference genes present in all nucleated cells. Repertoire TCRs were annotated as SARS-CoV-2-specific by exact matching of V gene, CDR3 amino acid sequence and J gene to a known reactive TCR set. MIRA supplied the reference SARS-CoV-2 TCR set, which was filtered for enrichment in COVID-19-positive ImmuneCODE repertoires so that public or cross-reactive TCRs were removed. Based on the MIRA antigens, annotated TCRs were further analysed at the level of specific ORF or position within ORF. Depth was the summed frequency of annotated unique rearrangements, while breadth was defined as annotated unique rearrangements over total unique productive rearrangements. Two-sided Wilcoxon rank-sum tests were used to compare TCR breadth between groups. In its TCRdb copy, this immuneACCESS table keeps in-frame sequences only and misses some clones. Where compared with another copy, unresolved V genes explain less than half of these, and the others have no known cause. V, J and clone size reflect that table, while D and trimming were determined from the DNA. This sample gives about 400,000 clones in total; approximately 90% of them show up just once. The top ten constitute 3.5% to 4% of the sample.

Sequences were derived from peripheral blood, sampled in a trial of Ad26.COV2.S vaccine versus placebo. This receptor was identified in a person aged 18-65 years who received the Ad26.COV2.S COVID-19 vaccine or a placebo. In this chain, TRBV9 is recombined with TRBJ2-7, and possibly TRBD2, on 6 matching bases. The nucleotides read TGTGCCAGCAGCGTATCGGGGGAGGACGAGCAGTACTTC. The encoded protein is CASSVSGEDEQYF.